This TCR beta chain was recovered during a study of blood T cell repertoires in COVID-19 (dated by TCRdb to the early 2020s). About the full investigation: Samples from collaborators originated in the United States, Italy and Spain and spanned both the acute and convalescent phases of COVID-19. The prospective study material was composed of cDNA or gDNA derived from T cells, B-cell-depleted T cells, or PBMCs. Deeply sampled blood TCRbeta repertoires from subjects exposed to, actively infected with, or recovered from COVID-19 were included in the dataset. A freely available public database, intended as a resource for researchers studying the immune response to SARS-CoV-2, is where the repertoires were released. Samples were obtained from the ongoing ImmuneRACE study (first 160 participants) and from 1,254 subjects provided by 6 global collaborators. Nearly every sample came with metadata listing a de-identified subject ID, COVID-19 status, age in years and sex. Where available, HLA class I and class II types were obtained from metadata supplied by the sample provider rather than from assay-based typing. Points the paper makes about the study in general: Clinical and demographic metadata were provided uncurated, with the amount varying by source and participant.

Comment on this clone: The target of this receptor is not known. There are no base qualities to consult, and no much larger clone falls within one base.

The germline V gene yields SGHTA for CDR1 and FQGNSA for CDR2. V lost 1 base and J lost 5 bases, and the count of bases not matched to a germline gene is 5. From the cysteine through the phenylalanine, the CDR3 covers 15 amino acids. The entry retains the CDR3 DNA only, 45 bases that are in frame from base 1. Enrolling through a virtual design, the prospective study's participants ranged in age from roughly 18 to 90 years and lived across roughly 23 United States geographic areas. Cohort assignment in the prospective study relied on participant-reported clinical history from a screening survey and a study questionnaire. In the prospective study, whole blood, serum and a nasopharyngeal or oropharyngeal swab were collected from each participant by mobile phlebotomists. Over a roughly two-month period, participants in the prospective study had the option of providing additional blood draws and questionnaires. Before DNA extraction, prospective study blood samples were shipped either frozen or at room temperature.

The immunoSEQ Assay, a bias-controlled multiplex PCR, was used to amplify TCRbeta CDR3 regions from genomic DNA. Per the original workflow: Nucleated cell counts per sample were estimated from amplification of reference gene primers within the assay. To quantify the absolute abundance of each unique TCRbeta CDR3 rearrangement, sequence reads were collapsed and filtered. For each sample, productive Simpson clonality was calculated by taking the square root of Simpson's diversity index across productive rearrangements. Entries here come from immuneACCESS through TCRdb and include only in-frame sequences with V and J called. Some clones fail to appear in such tables; in the studies checked, an unresolved V gene covers under half of the shortfall, and the cause of the remainder is unknown. For V, J and clone size, that table is used; D and trimming come from the DNA. The sample contains a few hundred thousand clones, 75% to 90% of them found a single time. Of the sample, 3.5% is held by the ten largest clones.

This clonotype was sampled from a woman aged 18-29 years in a cohort exposed to, infected with or recovered from COVID-19 (not recorded which). Sequencing was done on a sample of PBMCs or T cells enriched from blood (not recorded which). The rearranged segments are TRBV7-2 and TRBJ2-1; TRBD1 fits 7 bases in the junction. The CDR3 region reads CASSLVGTEDNEQFF. The DNA is as follows: TGTGCCAGCAGCTTAGTTGGGACAGAAGACAATGAGCAGTTCTTC.